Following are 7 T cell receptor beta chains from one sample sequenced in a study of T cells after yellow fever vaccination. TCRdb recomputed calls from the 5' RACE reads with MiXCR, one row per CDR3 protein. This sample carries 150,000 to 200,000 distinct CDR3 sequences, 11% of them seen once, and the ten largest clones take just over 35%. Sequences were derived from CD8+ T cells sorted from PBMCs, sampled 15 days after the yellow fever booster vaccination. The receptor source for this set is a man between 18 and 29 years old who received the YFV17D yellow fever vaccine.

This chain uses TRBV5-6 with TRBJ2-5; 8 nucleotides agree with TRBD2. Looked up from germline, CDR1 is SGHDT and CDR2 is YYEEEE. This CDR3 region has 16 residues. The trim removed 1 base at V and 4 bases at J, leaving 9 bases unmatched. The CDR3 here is CASSLFGGAGGETQYF. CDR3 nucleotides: TGTGCCAGCAGCTTGTTCGGGGGGGCCGGAGGAGAGACCCAGTACTTC.

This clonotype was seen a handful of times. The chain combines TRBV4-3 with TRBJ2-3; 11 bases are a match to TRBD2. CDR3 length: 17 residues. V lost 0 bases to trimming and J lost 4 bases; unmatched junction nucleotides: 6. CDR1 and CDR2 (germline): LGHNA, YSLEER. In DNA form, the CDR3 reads TGCGCCAGCAGCCAAGAACCCACGGGACTAGCGGCAGATACGCAGTATTTT. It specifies CASSQEPTGLAADTQYF.

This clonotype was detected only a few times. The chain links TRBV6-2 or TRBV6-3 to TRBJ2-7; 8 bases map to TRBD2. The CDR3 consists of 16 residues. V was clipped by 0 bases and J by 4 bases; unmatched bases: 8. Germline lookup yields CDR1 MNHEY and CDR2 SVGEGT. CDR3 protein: CASSYSSGDTIYEQYF. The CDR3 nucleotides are TGTGCCAGCAGTTACTCTAGCGGGGATACAATATACGAGCAGTACTTC.

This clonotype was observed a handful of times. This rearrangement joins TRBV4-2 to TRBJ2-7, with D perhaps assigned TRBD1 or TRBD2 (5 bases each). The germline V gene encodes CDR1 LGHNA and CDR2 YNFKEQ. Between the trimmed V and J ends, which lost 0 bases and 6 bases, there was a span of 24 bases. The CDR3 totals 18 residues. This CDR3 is CASSQEPSGPLGSGEQYF. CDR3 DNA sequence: TGTGCCAGCAGCCAAGAGCCTTCGGGGCCTTTGGGCTCGGGCGAGCAGTACTTC.

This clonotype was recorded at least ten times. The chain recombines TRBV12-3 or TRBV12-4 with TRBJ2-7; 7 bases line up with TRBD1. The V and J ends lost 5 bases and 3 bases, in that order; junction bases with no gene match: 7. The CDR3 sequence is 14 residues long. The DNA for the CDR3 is TGTGCCAGCAGTGCCGGGACAGAAGGCTACGAGCAGTACTTC. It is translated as CASSAGTEGYEQYF.

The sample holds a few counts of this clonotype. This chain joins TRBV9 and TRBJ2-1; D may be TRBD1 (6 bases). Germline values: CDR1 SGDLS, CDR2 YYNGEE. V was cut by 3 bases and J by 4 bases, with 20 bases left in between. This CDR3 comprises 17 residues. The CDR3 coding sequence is TGTGCCAGCAGCGCAGGGACAACTCCGGGATTATACAATGAGCAGTTCTTC. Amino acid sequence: CASSAGTTPGLYNEQFF.

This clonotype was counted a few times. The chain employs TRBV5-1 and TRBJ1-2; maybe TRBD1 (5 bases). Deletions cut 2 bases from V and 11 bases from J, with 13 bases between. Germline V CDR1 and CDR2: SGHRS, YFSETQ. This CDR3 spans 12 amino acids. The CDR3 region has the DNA TGCGCCAGCAGCTTCGGCAGGGAGGATTACACCTTC. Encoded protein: CASSFGREDYTF. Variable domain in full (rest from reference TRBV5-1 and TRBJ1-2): KAGVTQTPRYLIKTRGQQVTLSCSPISGHRSVSWYQQTPGQGLQFLFEYFSETQRNKGNFPGRFSGRQFSNSRSEMNVSTLELGDSALYLCASSFGREDYTFGSGTRLTVV.